This T cell receptor beta chain was observed in a study of T cell changes during pregnancy in multiple sclerosis. Here immunoSEQ multiplex PCR was the method, and the copy in TCRdb shows in-frame clones only, minus some. The sample records 70,000 to 95,000 clones, almost 95% being singletons. The V gene's germline CDR1 is SGHAT and CDR2 FQNNGV. The germline V and J ends were trimmed by 2 bases and 3 bases, with 17 bases remaining between them. This CDR3 comprises 16 residues. The sequence came from a female donor with multiple sclerosis, enrolled in a pregnancy study. The rearrangement links TRBV11-2 to TRBJ2-7, with no clear D. The input for sequencing was peripheral blood, taken in the third trimester of pregnancy. The CDR3 DNA is TGTGCCAGCAGCTTAATTGGCAGCCTTGGGCTCTACGAGCAGTACTTC. Translating it yields CASSLIGSLGLYEQYF.